This TCR beta chain was recovered during a study of shared clonotypes between healthy human individuals. Study-level results: Generation probabilities of non-shared clonotypes were lower (relative to those shared by all four donors).

Clones were sequenced by immunoSEQ multiplex PCR, and TCRdb holds only the in-frame ones, with some missing. Of 2 million to 2.5 million clones listed, approximately 96% are singletons. Worth noting for this clone: The antigen is unknown.

Donors, without exception, were Caucasian adults residing in Nashville, Tennessee. A split of CD4+ cells into CD45RA+ naive and CD45RA-negative memory subsets was performed. This receptor was identified in a young man in good health. Source material: naive CD4+ T cells sorted from blood. Subset given: CD45RA+ positively selected.

The CDR3 nucleotides read TGTGCCAGTAGTATGAAGGCCCAGCAGTTCTTC. Its protein product is CASSMKAQQFF. The chain recombines TRBV19 with TRBJ2-1; D not resolved. V was cut by 3 bases and J by 11 bases, with 8 bases left in between. Germline V gene lookup returns CDR1 LNHDA and CDR2 SQIVND (reference sequence). CDR3 length: 11 amino acids.